This TCR beta chain came from a study of chemoradiotherapy in HPV16-positive cancers. Whole-study findings and limits: Non-HPV-specific T cells did not expand in tumors during treatment, whereas candidate HPV-specific clones and E7-related motifs did.

The CDR3 runs to 15 residues. Germline V CDR1 and CDR2: MNHEY, SMNVEV (reference sequence). Trimming stripped 6 bases from V and 7 bases from J, with 18 bases between. Clones were read by immunoSEQ multiplex PCR, and TCRdb kept only the in-frame ones, dropping some. This repertoire shows about 830 clones, around 80% found once; its top ten account for 14% to 15%. A note on this clone: Its antigen remains unidentified.

This clonotype originated in a human donor with HPV-associated anogenital cancer. The source material was tumor tissue, sampled from a patient who underwent chemoradiotherapy. This chain uses TRBV27 with TRBJ1-4; D might be TRBD1 (6 bases). CDR3: CASRHGGALGEKLFF. The CDR3, as DNA: TGTGCCAGCAGGCACGGGGGGGCGCTGGGTGAAAAACTGTTTTTT.